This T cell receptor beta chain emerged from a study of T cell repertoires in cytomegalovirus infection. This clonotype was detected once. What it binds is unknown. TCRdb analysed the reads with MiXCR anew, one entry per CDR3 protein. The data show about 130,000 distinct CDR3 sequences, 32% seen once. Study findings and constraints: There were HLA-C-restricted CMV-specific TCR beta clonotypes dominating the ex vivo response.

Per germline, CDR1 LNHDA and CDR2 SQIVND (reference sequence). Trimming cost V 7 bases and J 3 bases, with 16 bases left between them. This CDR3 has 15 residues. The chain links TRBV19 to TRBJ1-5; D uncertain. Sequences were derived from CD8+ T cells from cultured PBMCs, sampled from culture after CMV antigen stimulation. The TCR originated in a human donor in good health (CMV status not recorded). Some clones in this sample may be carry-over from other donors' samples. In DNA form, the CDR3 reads TGTGCCAGTAACCCCCCGGACGGATACAATCAGCCCCAGCATTTT. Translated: CASNPPDGYNQPQHF. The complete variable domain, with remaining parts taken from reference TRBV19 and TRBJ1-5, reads DGGITQSPKYLFRKEGQNVTLSCEQNLNHDAMYWYRQDPGQGLRLIYYSQIVNDFQKGDIAEGYSVSREKKESFPLTVTSAQKNPTAFYLCASNPPDGYNQPQHFGDGTRLSIL.